The rows below give T cell receptor beta chains drawn from one sample of a study of vaccination and CD4 T cells after COVID-19. TCRdb re-analysed the PCR reads in MiXCR, keeping a single row per CDR3 protein. The sample shows more than 15,000 distinct CDR3 sequences, around 43% of them seen only once. No antigen has been assigned to these receptors. Material: CD4+ T cells from blood, cultured in vitro, obtained before SARS-CoV-2 vaccination. These receptors came from a human donor who had recovered from COVID-19. The CDR3 runs from the conserved cysteine through the conserved F or W. A D gene is named only where the DNA matches it firmly. Not every row has a clone size; where given, it reads once, few, many or a size class.

DNA	CDR3	size	D	V	J
TGCAGTGCTAGAGGAAGGCCATCCCCCGCTCTAGCGGGCCCCCAAGAGACCCAGTACTTC	CSARGRPSPALAGPQETQYF	few	TRBD2	TRBV20-1	TRBJ2-5
TGCAGTGCTAGAGTACTAGGACAGGGTCCACTCGGCACAGATACGCAGTATTTT	CSARVLGQGPLGTDTQYF	.	TRBD1	TRBV20-1	TRBJ2-3
TGTGCCACCCAGCGGGGGGGCCTTAGCGGGGAGCTGTTTTTT	CATQRGGLSGELFF	.	TRBD2	TRBV6-1	TRBJ2-2
TGTGCCAGCAGCTTAGGATACGGGGGGCTAAACACCGGGGAGCTGTTTTTT	CASSLGYGGLNTGELFF	.	.	TRBV7-8	TRBJ2-2
TGTGCCAGCACCAACCCTGGAACAGGCCAAGAGACCCAGTACTTC	CASTNPGTGQETQYF	.	.	TRBV28	TRBJ2-5
TGTGCCAGCAGTTCCCGGGGGGTCCTCTATGGCTACACCTTC	CASSSRGVLYGYTF	few	.	TRBV6-5	TRBJ1-2
TGCAGTGCAAGACAGGGCGGGGAGACCCAGTACTTC	CSARQGGETQYF	.	TRBD1	TRBV20-1	TRBJ2-5
TGTGCCACCCTCCAGGGACAGAACACTGAAGCTTTCTTT	CATLQGQNTEAFF	.	.	TRBV10-3	TRBJ1-1
TGTGCCAGCAGGATCGGGACTCAGAACACCGGGGAGCTGTTTTTT	CASRIGTQNTGELFF	few	.	TRBV6-1	TRBJ2-2
TGTGCCAGCAGTGAAAGCGGGGGACAGACTCAAGGTGATGGCTACACCTTC	CASSESGGQTQGDGYTF	few	TRBD1	TRBV25-1	TRBJ1-2
TGTGCCAGCAGCTTAGACGGGACAGACGGCTACACCTTC	CASSLDGTDGYTF	.	TRBD1	TRBV7-8	TRBJ1-2
TGTGCTACGCACAACGGGCCGAACACTGAAGCTTTCTTT	CATHNGPNTEAFF	.	.	TRBV7-2	TRBJ1-1
TGTGCCACCAGCAGAGAGAGAGCGGGGGATGCCTCCTACGAGCAGTACTTC	CATSRERAGDASYEQYF	.	TRBD2	TRBV15	TRBJ2-7
TGTGCCAGCAGTGCTCAGGGGTTAATGAACACTGAAGCTTTCTTT	CASSAQGLMNTEAFF	.	.	TRBV2	TRBJ1-1
TGCGCCAGGACGGACAGGGCTTATAGCAATCAGCCCCAGCATTTT	CARTDRAYSNQPQHF	.	TRBD1	TRBV10-1	TRBJ1-5
TGTGCCAGCAGCACGGTGGCAGGGGATGAAAAACTGTTTTTT	CASSTVAGDEKLFF	.	.	TRBV7-2	TRBJ1-4
TGTGCCAGCAGCACCGCAGGGGGCTATGGCTACACCTTC	CASSTAGGYGYTF	.	TRBD1	TRBV14	TRBJ1-2
TGTGCCAGTCATAGCGTGGAGACCCAGTACTTC	CASHSVETQYF	.	.	TRBV6-1	TRBJ2-5
TGTGCCACTCGATCCCGGATAGGGACTGAAGCTTTCTTT	CATRSRIGTEAFF	.	.	TRBV24-1	TRBJ1-1
TGTGCCAGTAGTATAGATAGAACAGGCGTTCATAGCAATCAGCCCCAGCATTTT	CASSIDRTGVHSNQPQHF	.	.	TRBV19	TRBJ1-5
TGTGCCAGCAGGGAGGGCTACGAGCAGTACTTC	CASREGYEQYF	.	.	TRBV6-1	TRBJ2-7
TGTGCCAGCAGTCCCGACAGTAACTATGGCTACACCTTC	CASSPDSNYGYTF	.	.	TRBV28	TRBJ1-2
TGTGCCCCCCCGGGCGGGACCTCCTACGAGCAGTACTTC	CAPPGGTSYEQYF	.	.	TRBV21-1	TRBJ2-7
TGCGCCAGCAGCTTAGGACAGGGAGGAGATGGCTACACCTTC	CASSLGQGGDGYTF	.	TRBD1	TRBV5-1	TRBJ1-2
TGCAGTGCGGACAGGGGCCAAGAGACCCAGTACTTC	CSADRGQETQYF	few	TRBD1	TRBV20-1	TRBJ2-5
TGTGCCAGTAGTGGACAAACAGAGAACACCGGGGAGCTGTTTTTT	CASSGQTENTGELFF	.	.	TRBV19	TRBJ2-2
TGTGCCAGTAGTATTTCCAGGGACACTGAAGCTTTCTTT	CASSISRDTEAFF	.	.	TRBV19	TRBJ1-1
TGCAGTGCTAGAAACCTCGGACAGGGTGGGACTAATGAAAAACTGTTTTTT	CSARNLGQGGTNEKLFF	.	TRBD1	TRBV20-1	TRBJ1-4
TGTGCCTGGAGTGGCGTAATCACCGGGACTGAAGCTTTCTTT	CAWSGVITGTEAFF	.	.	TRBV30	TRBJ1-1
TGTGCCAGAAGACCCACCCTACTAGCGGGAGAAGAGCAGTACTTC	CARRPTLLAGEEQYF	.	TRBD2	TRBV5-3	TRBJ2-7
TGTGCCAGCAGCTCGACTTACTCTAACACCTACGAGCAGTACTTC	CASSSTYSNTYEQYF	.	.	TRBV6-1	TRBJ2-7
TGCAGTGCTAGAGATCTCTTGACGGACAGGGCTAACTATGGCTACACCTTC	CSARDLLTDRANYGYTF	.	TRBD1	TRBV20-1	TRBJ1-2
TGCAGTGCTAGAGTCTCACAGGGGAATCAGCCCCAGCATTTT	CSARVSQGNQPQHF	few	TRBD1	TRBV20-1	TRBJ1-5
TGTGCCAGCAGTTCTAGCGGGGGTTACTACGAGCAGTACTTC	CASSSSGGYYEQYF	few	TRBD2	TRBV27	TRBJ2-7
TGTGCCAGCAGAGCTTACCGGGACAGGTTAGACCAGCCCCAGCATTTT	CASRAYRDRLDQPQHF	.	TRBD1	TRBV6-2/TRBV6-3	TRBJ1-5
TGTGCCAGCAGCCGACCCGGGAGGGCTGAAGCTTTCTTT	CASSRPGRAEAFF	once	.	TRBV11-3	TRBJ1-1
TGTGCCAGCAACCAGGGACAGCCCACAGATACGCAGTATTTT	CASNQGQPTDTQYF	.	TRBD1	TRBV7-2	TRBJ2-3
TGCAGTGCTTTTTCCGTTAATTCACCCCTCCACTTT	CSAFSVNSPLHF	.	.	TRBV20-1	TRBJ1-6
TGCAGTGCTACCCCGGCTAGCGGGTACTCCTACAATGAGCAGTTCTTC	CSATPASGYSYNEQFF	few	TRBD2	TRBV20-1	TRBJ2-1